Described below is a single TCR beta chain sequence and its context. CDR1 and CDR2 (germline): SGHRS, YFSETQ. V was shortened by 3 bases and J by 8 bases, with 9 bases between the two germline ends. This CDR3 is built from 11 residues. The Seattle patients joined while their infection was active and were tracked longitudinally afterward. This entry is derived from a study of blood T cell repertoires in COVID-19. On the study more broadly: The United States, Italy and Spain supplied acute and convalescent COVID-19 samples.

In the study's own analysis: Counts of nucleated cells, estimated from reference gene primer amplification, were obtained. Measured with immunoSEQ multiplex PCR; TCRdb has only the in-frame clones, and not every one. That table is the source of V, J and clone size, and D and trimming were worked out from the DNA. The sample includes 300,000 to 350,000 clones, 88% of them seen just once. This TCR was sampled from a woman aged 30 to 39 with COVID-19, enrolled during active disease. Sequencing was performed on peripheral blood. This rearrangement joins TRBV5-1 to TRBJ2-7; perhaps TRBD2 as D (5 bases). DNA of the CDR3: TGCGCCAGCAGCTCGGAGGATAAGCAGTACTTC. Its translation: CASSSEDKQYF.